This T cell receptor (beta chain) is from a study of Ad26.COV2.S vaccination and SARS-CoV-2 variants. Turning to the study itself: Trial arm assignment for the donor was COV1001 Ad26.COV2.S. Study observations and caveats: Substantial breadth was reportedly displayed by spike-specific CD8+ and CD4+ T cell responses after vaccination.

The repertoire was sequenced with immunoSEQ multiplex PCR; TCRdb's copy has only in-frame clones and lacks some. The sample records some 400,000 clones, around 91% being singletons. About this clone itself: The antigen is undetermined.

In germline, CDR1 is MNHEY, CDR2 SMNVEV (reference sequence). CDR3 length: 14 residues. Trimming took 3 bases from V and 6 from J; bases not matched to a gene: 5. The treatment was: 15 to 20 received Ad26.COV2.S at low or high dose, single or two shots; roughly five received placebo; per-sample allocation not given. The samples date from day 63 after the first vaccine or placebo injection. Sequenced here: peripheral blood, sampled in a trial of Ad26.COV2.S vaccine versus placebo. The receptor comes from a person aged 18-65 years who received the Ad26.COV2.S COVID-19 vaccine or a placebo. V usage is TRBV27 and J usage is TRBJ2-7, with 10 positions matching TRBD1. The CDR3 sequence is CASSFGTGASEQYF. CDR3 sequence (DNA): TGTGCCAGCAGTTTCGGGACAGGGGCCTCCGAGCAGTACTTC.